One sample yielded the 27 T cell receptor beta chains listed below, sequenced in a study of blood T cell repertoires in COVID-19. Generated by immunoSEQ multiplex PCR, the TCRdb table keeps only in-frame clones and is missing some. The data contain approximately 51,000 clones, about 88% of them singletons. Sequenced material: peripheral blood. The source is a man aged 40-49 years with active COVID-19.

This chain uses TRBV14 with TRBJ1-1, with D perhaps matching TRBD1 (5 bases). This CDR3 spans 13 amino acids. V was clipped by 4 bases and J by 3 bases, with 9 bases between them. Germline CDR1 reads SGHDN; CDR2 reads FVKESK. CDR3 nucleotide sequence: TGTGCCAGCAGCCCACGGGGGGACACTGAAGCTTTCTTT. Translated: CASSPRGDTEAFF.

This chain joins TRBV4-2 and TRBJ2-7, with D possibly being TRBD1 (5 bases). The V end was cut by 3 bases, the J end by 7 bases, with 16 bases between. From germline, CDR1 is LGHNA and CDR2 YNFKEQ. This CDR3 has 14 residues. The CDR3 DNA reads TGTGCCAGCAGCCAGGACACTAACTGGCCTGAGCAGTACTTC. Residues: CASSQDTNWPEQYF.

The CDR3 bases are TGTGCCAGCAGTGAGGAGAGTTTGTTGGGCACTGAAGCTTTCTTT. Amino acids: CASSEESLLGTEAFF. This chain joins TRBV2 and TRBJ1-1; no reliable D call. The CDR3 is 15 amino acids. CDR1 and CDR2 (germline): SNHLY, FYNNEI. Trimming removed 3 bases from V and 4 bases from J, with 15 bases in between.

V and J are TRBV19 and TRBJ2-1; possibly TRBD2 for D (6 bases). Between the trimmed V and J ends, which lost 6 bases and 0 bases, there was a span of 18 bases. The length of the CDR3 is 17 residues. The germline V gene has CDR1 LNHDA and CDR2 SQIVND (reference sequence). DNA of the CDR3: TGTGCCAGTAGCTCCAATTGGGGGGACTTCTCCTACAATGAGCAGTTCTTC. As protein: CASSSNWGDFSYNEQFF.

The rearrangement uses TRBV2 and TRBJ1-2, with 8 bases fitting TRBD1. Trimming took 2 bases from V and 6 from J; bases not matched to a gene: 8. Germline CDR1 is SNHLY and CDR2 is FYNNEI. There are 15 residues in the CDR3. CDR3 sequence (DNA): TGTGCCAGCAGTGAACTTCAGGGGGCGCGGGATGGCTACACCTTC. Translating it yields CASSELQGARDGYTF.

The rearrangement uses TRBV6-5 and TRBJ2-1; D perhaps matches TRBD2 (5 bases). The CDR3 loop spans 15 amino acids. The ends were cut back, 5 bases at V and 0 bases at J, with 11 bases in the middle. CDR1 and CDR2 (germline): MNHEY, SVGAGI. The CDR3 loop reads CASSTGIASYNEQFF. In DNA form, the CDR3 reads TGTGCCAGCAGTACCGGGATCGCCTCCTACAATGAGCAGTTCTTC.

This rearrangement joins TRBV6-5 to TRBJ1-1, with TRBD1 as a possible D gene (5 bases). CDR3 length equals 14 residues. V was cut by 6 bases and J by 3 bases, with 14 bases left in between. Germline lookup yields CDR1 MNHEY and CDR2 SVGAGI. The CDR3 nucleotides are TGTGCCAGCAGCCTCCTTCAGACAGACACTGAAGCTTTCTTT. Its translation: CASSLLQTDTEAFF.

CDR3 nucleotide sequence: TGTGCCTGGAGTGTTGAGTTATACACCATATATTTT. Protein sequence: CAWSVELYTIYF. This chain connects TRBV30 to TRBJ1-3, with D unresolved. Per germline, CDR1 GTSNPN and CDR2 SVGIG (reference sequence). Trimming shortened V by 0 bases and J by 8 bases, and 8 bases separated the two germline ends. This CDR3 is built from 12 residues.

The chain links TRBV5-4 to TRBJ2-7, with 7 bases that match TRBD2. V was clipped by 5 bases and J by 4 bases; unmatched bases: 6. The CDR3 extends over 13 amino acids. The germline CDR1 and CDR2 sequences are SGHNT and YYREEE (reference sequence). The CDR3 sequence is CASRSGTTYEQYF. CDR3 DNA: TGTGCCAGCAGATCCGGGACTACATACGAGCAGTACTTC. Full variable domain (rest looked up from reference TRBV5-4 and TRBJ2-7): ETGVTQSPTHLIKTRGQQVTLRCSSQSGHNTVSWYQQALGQGPQFIFQYYREEENGRGNFPPRFSGLQFPNYSSELNVNALELDDSALYLCASRSGTTYEQYFGPGTRLTVT.

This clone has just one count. The CDR3 nucleotides are TGTGCCAGCAGCGTAACAGGGGCCACCGGGGAGCTGTTTTTT. It yields the protein CASSVTGATGELFF. The J gene is TRBJ2-2, the V gene TRBV7-8; 7 bases are a match to TRBD1. Trimming at V came to 5 bases and at J to 4 bases, leaving 4 bases not matched to a gene. This CDR3 region has 14 residues. The germline V gene has CDR1 SGHVS and CDR2 FQNEAQ.

CDR3 nucleotide sequence: TGCAGCGTTGAAAGAGGTCGGAGTTACAATGAGCAGTTCTTC. Translation: CSVERGRSYNEQFF. This chain connects TRBV29-1 to TRBJ2-1, with no clear D. The ends were cut back, 2 bases at V and 4 bases at J, with 12 bases in the middle. Germline-derived CDR1 and CDR2 are SQVTM and ANQGSEA. The CDR3 contains 14 residues.

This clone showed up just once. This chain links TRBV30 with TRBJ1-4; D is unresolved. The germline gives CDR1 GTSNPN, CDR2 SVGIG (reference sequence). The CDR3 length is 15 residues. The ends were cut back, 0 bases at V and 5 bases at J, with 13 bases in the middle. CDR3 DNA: TGTGCCTGGAGTGTACAAGGGCGAGGGAATGAAAAACTGTTTTTT. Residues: CAWSVQGRGNEKLFF.

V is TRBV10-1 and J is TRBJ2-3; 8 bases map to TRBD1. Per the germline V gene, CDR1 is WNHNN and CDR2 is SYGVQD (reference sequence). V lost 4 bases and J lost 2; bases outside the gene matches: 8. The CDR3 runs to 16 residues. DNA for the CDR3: TGCGCCAGCAGTGTGGTAACAGGGGGAGCCACAGATACGCAGTATTTT. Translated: CASSVVTGGATDTQYF.

CDR3 DNA: TGCGCCAGCAGCCCCCGCGGGGGTTGGGGTGAGAACGAGCAGTACTTC. This encodes CASSPRGGWGENEQYF. V is TRBV5-1 and J is TRBJ2-7; the match to TRBD2 covers 7 bases. The V gene end was trimmed by 4 bases and the J gene end by 5 bases; junction bases not matched to a gene: 15. This CDR3 region has 16 residues. Germline lookup yields CDR1 SGHRS and CDR2 YFSETQ.

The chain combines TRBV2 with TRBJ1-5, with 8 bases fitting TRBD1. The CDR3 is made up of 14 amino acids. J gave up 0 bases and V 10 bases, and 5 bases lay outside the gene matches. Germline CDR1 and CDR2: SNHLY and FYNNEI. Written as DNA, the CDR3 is TGTGCCACCCAGGACAGGGTTAGCAATCAGCCCCAGCATTTT. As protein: CATQDRVSNQPQHF. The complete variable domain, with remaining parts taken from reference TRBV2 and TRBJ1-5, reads EPEVTQTPSHQVTQMGQEVILRCVPISNHLYFYWYRQILGQKVEFLVSFYNNEISEKSEIFDDQFSVERPDGSNFTLKIRSTKLEDSAMYFCATQDRVSNQPQHFGDGTRLSIL.

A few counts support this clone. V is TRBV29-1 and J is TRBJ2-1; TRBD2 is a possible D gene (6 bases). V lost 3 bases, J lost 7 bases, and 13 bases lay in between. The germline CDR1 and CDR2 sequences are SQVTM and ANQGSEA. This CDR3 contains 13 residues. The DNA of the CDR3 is TGCAGCGTTGAGCCTAGCGCGGGTAATGAGCAGTTCTTC. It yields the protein CSVEPSAGNEQFF.

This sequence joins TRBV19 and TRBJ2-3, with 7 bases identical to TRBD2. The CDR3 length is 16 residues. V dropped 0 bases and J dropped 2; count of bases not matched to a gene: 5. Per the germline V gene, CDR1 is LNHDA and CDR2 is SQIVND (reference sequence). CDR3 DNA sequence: TGTGCCAGTAGTATAGAGTTAGCGGGTTTCACAGATACGCAGTATTTT. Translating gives CASSIELAGFTDTQYF. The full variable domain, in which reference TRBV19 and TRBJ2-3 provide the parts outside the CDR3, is DGGITQSPKYLFRKEGQNVTLSCEQNLNHDAMYWYRQDPGQGLRLIYYSQIVNDFQKGDIAEGYSVSREKKESFPLTVTSAQKNPTAFYLCASSIELAGFTDTQYFGPGTRLTVL.

The DNA for the CDR3 is TGTGCCAGTACACACTCTAGCGGTCTTAGCCACGAGCAGTACTTC. Protein sequence: CASTHSSGLSHEQYF. The V and J genes are TRBV27 and TRBJ2-7; TRBD2 aligns across 7 bases. CDR3 size: 15 residues. V shed 9 bases, J shed 5 bases, and the junction held 16 bases outside the gene matches. Looked up from germline, CDR1 is MNHEY and CDR2 is SMNVEV (reference sequence).

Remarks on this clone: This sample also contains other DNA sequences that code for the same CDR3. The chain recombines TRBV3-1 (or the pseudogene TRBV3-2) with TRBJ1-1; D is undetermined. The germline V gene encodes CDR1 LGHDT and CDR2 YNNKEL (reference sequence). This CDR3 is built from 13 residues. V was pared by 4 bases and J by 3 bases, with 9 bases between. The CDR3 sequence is CASSRRGDTEAFF. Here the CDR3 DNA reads TGTGCCAGCAGCCGACGGGGAGACACTGAAGCTTTCTTT.

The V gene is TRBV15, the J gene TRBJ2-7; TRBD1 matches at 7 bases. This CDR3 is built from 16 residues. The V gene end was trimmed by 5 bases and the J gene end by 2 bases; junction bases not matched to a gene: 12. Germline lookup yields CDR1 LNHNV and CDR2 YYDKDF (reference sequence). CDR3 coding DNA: TGTGCCACCAGCGCGAGACAGGGAAAGAATGCCTACGAGCAGTACTTC. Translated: CATSARQGKNAYEQYF.

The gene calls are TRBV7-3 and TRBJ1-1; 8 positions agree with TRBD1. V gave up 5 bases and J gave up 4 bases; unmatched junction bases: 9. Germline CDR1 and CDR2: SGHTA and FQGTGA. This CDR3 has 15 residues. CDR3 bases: TGTGCCAGCAGCCCATCACAGGGGGAGAGCACTGAAGCTTTCTTT. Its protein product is CASSPSQGESTEAFF.

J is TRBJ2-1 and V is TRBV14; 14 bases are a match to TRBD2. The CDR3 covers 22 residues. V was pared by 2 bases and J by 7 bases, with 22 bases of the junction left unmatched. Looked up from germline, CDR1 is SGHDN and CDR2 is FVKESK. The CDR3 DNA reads TGTGCCAGCAGCCAATTTATCCCCCCGGGACTAGCGGGAGTTATCGGAGGGAATGAGCAGTTCTTC. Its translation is CASSQFIPPGLAGVIGGNEQFF.

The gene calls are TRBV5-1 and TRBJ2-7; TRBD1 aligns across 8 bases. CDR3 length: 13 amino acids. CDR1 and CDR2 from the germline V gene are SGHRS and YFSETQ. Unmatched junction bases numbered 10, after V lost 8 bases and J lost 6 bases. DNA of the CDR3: TGCGCCAGTGGTCGGCAGGGGGCGGGCGAGCAGTACTTC. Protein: CASGRQGAGEQYF. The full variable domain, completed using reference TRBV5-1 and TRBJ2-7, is KAGVTQTPRYLIKTRGQQVTLSCSPISGHRSVSWYQQTPGQGLQFLFEYFSETQRNKGNFPGRFSGRQFSNSRSEMNVSTLELGDSALYLCASGRQGAGEQYFGPGTRLTVT.

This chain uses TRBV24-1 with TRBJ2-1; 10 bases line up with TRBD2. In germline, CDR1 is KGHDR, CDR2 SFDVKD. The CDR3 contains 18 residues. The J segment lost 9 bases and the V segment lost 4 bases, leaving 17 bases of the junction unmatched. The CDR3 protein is CATSDQGLAETPFGEQFF. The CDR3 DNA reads TGTGCCACCAGTGACCAAGGACTAGCGGAGACCCCGTTTGGTGAGCAGTTCTTC.

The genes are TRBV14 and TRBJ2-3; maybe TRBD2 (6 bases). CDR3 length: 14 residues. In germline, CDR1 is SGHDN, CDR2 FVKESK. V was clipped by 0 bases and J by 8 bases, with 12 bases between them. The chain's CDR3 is CASSQEVWRGTQYF. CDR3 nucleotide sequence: TGTGCCAGCAGCCAAGAAGTCTGGCGGGGTACGCAGTATTTT.

This chain's CDR3 is CASSLSPSTGVYEQYF. CDR3 bases: TGTGCCAGCAGTTTATCCCCCTCTACAGGGGTTTACGAGCAGTACTTC. V gene TRBV27 combines with J gene TRBJ2-7; 7 bases are a match to TRBD1. The CDR3 is made up of 16 amino acids. The germline CDR1 and CDR2 sequences are MNHEY and SMNVEV (reference sequence). V shed 0 bases and J 4 bases; nucleotides not matched to a gene: 9.

CDR3 region: CASSKAPGQQNTEAFF. Written as DNA, the CDR3 is TGCGCCAGCAGTAAAGCTCCGGGACAGCAGAACACTGAAGCTTTCTTT. The V call is TRBV5-1, the J call TRBJ1-1, with 7 nucleotides matching TRBD1. V shed 5 bases and J 1 base; nucleotides not matched to a gene: 11. The CDR3 is 16 amino acids. Germline CDR1 and CDR2: SGHRS and YFSETQ.